These 4 T cell receptor beta chains were sequenced from one sample in a study of CD8+CD57+ T cells in acquired aplastic anemia. Investigators profiled TCR beta VDJ and CDR3 from genomic DNA template. MiXCR was run by TCRdb on the reads, yielding one entry per CDR3 protein. The sample lists 250,000 to 300,000 distinct CDR3 sequences, 55% to 60% occurring once. Sequenced input: sorted CD4+, CD8+, or CD8+CD57+ T cells (not recorded which) from PBMCs. The receptors come from a human donor with severe aplastic anemia or a healthy control (not recorded which).

The CDR3 coding sequence is TGTGCCAGCAGCCAAGGGGGGCACCAAGAGACCCAGTACTTC. Its protein is CASSQGGHQETQYF. This sequence joins TRBV3-1 and TRBJ2-5; D perhaps matches TRBD1 (6 bases). Germline CDR1 is LGHDT and CDR2 is YNNKEL (reference sequence). The CDR3 loop spans 14 amino acids. V lost 1 base and J 0 bases, leaving 6 bases between the germline ends.

As for this clonotype: Relative to the germline gene, one junction end is altered; a read error may explain this. The rearrangement uses TRBV15 and TRBJ2-6; D is possibly TRBD2 (6 bases). The CDR3 is made up of 16 amino acids. Germline V gene sequence: CDR1 LNHNV, CDR2 YYDKDF (reference sequence). The CDR3 spells CATSYSAGTGANALTF. In DNA form, the CDR3 reads TGTGCCACCAGCTACTCGGCAGGGACTGGGGCCAACGCCCTGACTTTC.

This chain links TRBV7-7 with TRBJ2-2; D perhaps matches TRBD1 (5 bases). Trimming removed 4 bases from V and 3 bases from J, with 12 bases in between. Germline-derived CDR1 and CDR2 are SSHAT and FNYEAQ (reference sequence). The CDR3 has 15 amino acids. CDR3 bases: TGTGCCAGCAGCTCGCAGGGTTTGGACACCGGGGAGCTGTTTTTT. Amino acid sequence: CASSSQGLDTGELFF.

This clonotype was seen a few times. The chain carries TRBV14 and TRBJ2-5, with D unresolved. The V gene lost 4 bases and the J gene lost 5 bases, with 11 bases spanning the gap. Germline lookup yields CDR1 SGHDN and CDR2 FVKESK. The CDR3 extends over 13 amino acids. This chain's CDR3 is CASSPGLSETQYF. The CDR3 nucleotides read TGTGCCAGCAGCCCGGGCCTGAGCGAGACCCAGTACTTC. The full variable domain, completed using reference TRBV14 and TRBJ2-5, is EAGVTQFPSHSVIEKGQTVTLRCDPISGHDNLYWYRRVMGKEIKFLLHFVKESKQDESGMPNNRFLAERTGGTYSTLKVQPAELEDSGVYFCASSPGLSETQYFGPGTRLLVL.